This TCR beta chain was observed in a study of T cell repertoires and HLA-DP antigens. As to this clone: Its antigen is as yet unknown.

Assay used: immunoSEQ multiplex PCR; TCRdb lists only in-frame clones, some missing. Altogether over 60,000 clones are present, around 80% being singletons, with the ten largest covering 1.6%. Germline assignment: CDR1 LGHNA and CDR2 YSLEER. The V segment lost 4 bases and the J segment 7 bases; nucleotides outside the gene matches: 13. The CDR3 loop spans 17 amino acids. CD4+ T cells, purified by negative selection, averaged roughly 98% purity. The chain couples TRBV4-3 to TRBJ2-1; 10 bases agree with TRBD2. Sequenced sample: CD4+ T cells from PBMCs. The receptor's source is a man in his sixties in good health and CMV-seronegative. The CDR3 nucleotides are TGCGCCAGCAGCCCTGTCGCCGGAGGACTAGCGGTAAATGAGCAGTTCTTC. Its protein is CASSPVAGGLAVNEQFF.